The T cell receptor beta chain under discussion was sequenced for a study of T-cell memory formation after mild COVID-19. Study at large: TCR clusters were mostly donor specific. Study-wide findings and caveats: Certain responding clones were present in pre-infection memory, suggesting participation of cross-reactive memory.

CDR3 length: 14 residues. Looked up from germline, CDR1 is MNHNS and CDR2 is SASEGT. V was clipped by 7 bases and J by 7 bases; unmatched bases: 10. TCRdb recomputed calls from the 5' RACE reads with MiXCR, one row per CDR3 protein. The data show approximately 500,000 distinct CDR3 sequences, with approximately 23% seen just once and 9.5% to 15% held by the top ten. This clonotype was found a few times. As yet, its antigen is unknown. The chain joins TRBV6-1 to TRBJ1-5; 7 bases line up with TRBD1. This TCR derives from an adult woman who had mild COVID-19 (a few samples of this study predate the infection). Cell type and time point are not known. The sample taken for sequencing was PBMCs or a T cell subset sorted from them (not recorded which). The CDR3 DNA reads as TGTGCCAGCACCACCCAGGGGGTCGAACAGCCCCAGCATTTT. Translating it yields CASTTQGVEQPQHF.